One and the same sample provided the 32 T cell receptor beta chains below, sequenced in a study of patients and donors after allogeneic stem cell transplantation. TCRdb recomputed calls from the RT-PCR reads with MiXCR, one row per CDR3 protein. The sample lists approximately 170,000 distinct CDR3 sequences; 20% to 25% were seen once. Sequencing was carried out using blood, either unsorted or a sorted T cell fraction (not recorded which). These receptors were collected from a human donor who was either an allogeneic HSCT recipient or a stem cell or donor lymphocyte infusion donor (not recorded which). It is not recorded whose cells these are; they may come from a transplant donor.

The chain joins TRBV20-1 to TRBJ1-6, with TRBD1 matching over 7 bases. The junction had 12 bases not matched to a gene; V was cut back by 6 bases and J by 7 bases. This CDR3 spans 15 amino acids. Germline CDR1 reads DFQATT; CDR2 reads SNEGSKA (reference sequence). CDR3 bases: TGCAGTGCCCATGCGAGCGGCAGGGGGAATTCACCCCTCCACTTT. Its translation is CSAHASGRGNSPLHF.

About this clonotype: This likely comes from a read error, as the CDR3 has no conserved phenylalanine or tryptophan at its end. The genes are TRBV12-3 or TRBV12-4 and TRBJ1-1; no firm D call. Trimming removed 7 bases from V and 2 bases from J, with 8 bases in between. CDR3 size: 12 residues. In DNA form, the CDR3 reads TGTGCCAGCAACTTGGCTAACACTGAAGCTTTCTCT. This translates into CASNLANTEAFS.

The J gene is TRBJ2-7, the V gene TRBV29-1; D ambiguous. Between the trimmed V and J ends, which lost 2 bases and 4 bases, there was a span of 12 bases. In germline, CDR1 is SQVTM, CDR2 ANQGSEA. The CDR3 consists of 13 residues. Written as DNA, the CDR3 is TGCAGCGTTGAAACCGGGCAGCAATACGAGCAGTACTTC. This encodes CSVETGQQYEQYF.

The chain carries TRBV12-3 or TRBV12-4 and TRBJ2-2; TRBD2 aligns across 14 bases. Trimming took 3 bases from V and 5 from J; bases not matched to a gene: 8. This CDR3 is 18 amino acids long. The CDR3 DNA is TGTGCCAGCAGTTTCCCGACTAGCGGGAGGGCCCTGACCGGGGAGCTGTTTTTT. Residues: CASSFPTSGRALTGELFF.

V is TRBV7-3 and J is TRBJ1-1; possibly TRBD1 for D (6 bases). CDR1 and CDR2 from the germline V gene are SGHTA and FQGTGA. Trimming left V 2 bases short and J 5 bases short, with 9 bases between. The CDR3 contains 13 residues. For the CDR3, the DNA is TGTGCCAGCAGCTTAGGGGGCATGACTGAAGCTTTCTTT. Translation gives CASSLGGMTEAFF.

This clonotype was recorded a few times. The gene calls are TRBV24-1 and TRBJ2-7; 11 bases map to TRBD1. The V segment lost 6 bases and the J segment 5 bases; nucleotides outside the gene matches: 2. CDR3 length: 13 residues. In germline, CDR1 is KGHDR, CDR2 SFDVKD. The CDR3 spells CATSPDRGHEQYF. The CDR3 DNA follows: TGTGCCACCAGTCCGGACAGGGGGCACGAGCAGTACTTC.

This clonotype was seen at least ten times. The chain employs TRBV7-2 and TRBJ1-2; tentative D call: TRBD1 (6 bases). The ends were cut back, 6 bases at V and 1 base at J, with 15 bases in the middle. Germline V lookup: CDR1 SGHTA, CDR2 FQGNSA. CDR3 length: 15 residues. This CDR3 is CASSLGSGDNYGYTF. The CDR3 nucleotides read TGTGCCAGCAGTCTAGGATCAGGGGATAACTATGGCTACACCTTC.

The chain joins TRBV20-1 to TRBJ2-7, with D unresolved. From germline, CDR1 is DFQATT and CDR2 SNEGSKA (reference sequence). V lost 1 base to trimming and J lost 3 bases, with 13 bases between them. CDR3 size: 14 residues. CDR3 nucleotides: TGCAGTGCTAGAGTCCCAGGACCATACTACGAGCAGTACTTC. It codes for CSARVPGPYYEQYF.

The rearrangement joins TRBV5-6 to TRBJ1-6, with TRBD1 matching 11 bases. Per germline, CDR1 SGHDT and CDR2 YYEEEE. The junction had 7 bases not matched to a gene; V was cut back by 3 bases and J by 5 bases. There are 17 residues in the CDR3. The CDR3 bases are TGTGCCAGCAGCTCAAAGGACAGGGGGCTGGATAATTCACCCCTCCACTTT. Amino acids: CASSSKDRGLDNSPLHF. Full variable domain (rest looked up from reference TRBV5-6 and TRBJ1-6): DAGVTQSPTHLIKTRGQQVTLRCSPKSGHDTVSWYQQALGQGPQFIFQYYEEEERQRGNFPDRFSGHQFPNYSSELNVNALLLGDSALYLCASSSKDRGLDNSPLHFGNGTRLTVT.

J is TRBJ2-1 and V is TRBV7-2; weak D call: TRBD1 (5 bases). Germline CDR1 is SGHTA and CDR2 is FQGNSA. V was clipped by 3 bases and J by 5 bases, with 11 bases between them. The CDR3 length is 14 residues. The CDR3 spells CASSFTRQNNEQFF. Here the CDR3 DNA reads TGTGCCAGCAGCTTCACCCGACAGAACAATGAGCAGTTCTTC.

Only a few counts were recorded for this clonotype. The rearrangement joins TRBV29-1 to TRBJ2-6; 9 nucleotides agree with TRBD1. Germline V CDR1 and CDR2: SQVTM, ANQGSEA. The CDR3 covers 16 residues. Trimming cost V 6 bases and J 0 bases; bases outside gene matches: 6. CDR3 bases: TGCAGCGTGATCCGGGACAGGGACTCTGGGGCCAACGTCCTGACTTTC. Protein product: CSVIRDRDSGANVLTF.

The chain carries TRBV20-1 and TRBJ2-7, with 10 bases fitting TRBD2. Germline V gives CDR1 DFQATT, CDR2 SNEGSKA (reference sequence). The junction had 4 bases not matched to a gene; V was cut back by 2 bases and J by 3 bases. This CDR3 contains 14 residues. CDR3 nucleotides: TGCAGTGCTAGAACTCTAGCGGGAGACTACGAGCAGTACTTC. Translated: CSARTLAGDYEQYF.

This clonotype was recorded a few times. The chain combines TRBV9 with TRBJ1-1; D not resolved. This CDR3 has 16 amino acids. The V gene lost 2 bases and the J gene lost 2 bases, with 16 bases spanning the gap. Germline CDR1 is SGDLS and CDR2 is YYNGEE. The CDR3 is CASSVSRTHGNTEAFF. The CDR3 bases are TGTGCCAGCAGCGTTAGTCGGACGCACGGAAACACTGAAGCTTTCTTT.

The V and J genes are TRBV7-2 and TRBJ1-3; 7 bases are shared with TRBD1. The CDR3 length is 15 residues. Unmatched junction bases numbered 6, after V lost 3 bases and J lost 4 bases. Germline assignment: CDR1 SGHTA and CDR2 FQGNSA. CDR3 coding DNA: TGTGCCAGCAGCTTTCTTACAGGGGCAGGAAACACCATATATTTT. Protein product: CASSFLTGAGNTIYF.

This clonotype was detected a few times. The chain uses TRBV24-1 and TRBJ2-5; D is unclear. V lost 9 bases, J lost 2 bases, and 12 bases lay in between. The CDR3 has 13 residues. From germline, CDR1 is KGHDR and CDR2 SFDVKD. CDR3 loop: CATEDGVQETQYF. The CDR3 coding sequence is TGTGCCACCGAGGACGGAGTACAAGAGACCCAGTACTTC.

This clonotype was picked up many times. The chain is built from TRBV4-1 and TRBJ1-6; D is uncertain. The CDR3 consists of 15 residues. V lost 0 bases to trimming and J lost 0 bases, with 3 bases between them. CDR1 is MGHRA, CDR2 YSYEKL, per germline. Here the CDR3 DNA reads TGCGCCAGCAGCCAAGACAGCTCCTATAATTCACCCCTCCACTTT. It is translated as CASSQDSSYNSPLHF.

This clonotype was observed a handful of times. The chain couples TRBV20-1 to TRBJ2-7; D is unresolved. The CDR3 spans 14 residues. Trimming took 6 bases from V and 1 from J, leaving 16 bases between them. CDR1 is DFQATT, CDR2 SNEGSKA, per germline (reference sequence). This CDR3 reads CSAGRNFHSYEQYF. The CDR3 DNA reads TGCAGTGCCGGGCGGAACTTCCATTCCTACGAGCAGTACTTC.

Points on this clonotype: This may be a read error: a much more frequent sequence differs by one nucleotide. The J gene is TRBJ2-5, the V gene TRBV12-3 or TRBV12-4; D remains ambiguous. The CDR3 extends over 15 amino acids. V lost 6 bases to trimming and J lost 2 bases, with 16 bases between them. CDR3 in DNA: TGTGCCAGCAGCCACGCACAGATAGCACAAGAGACCCAGTACTTC. This codes for CASSHAQIAQETQYF.

This clonotype was observed a few times. This sequence joins TRBV25-1 and TRBJ1-2; 9 nucleotides align to TRBD1. The germline V gene encodes CDR1 MGHDK and CDR2 SYGVNS. The CDR3 is made up of 13 amino acids. V lost 3 bases and J lost 12; bases outside the gene matches: 8. CDR3 sequence (DNA): TGTGCCAGCAGTGATTTCCGGACAGGGGACCACACCTTC. It is translated as CASSDFRTGDHTF.

This clonotype has more than one count but fewer than ten. This sequence joins TRBV9 and TRBJ2-5; 8 positions agree with TRBD1. The germline V gene encodes CDR1 SGDLS and CDR2 YYNGEE. J was trimmed by 3 bases and V by 4 bases; bases with no gene match: 5. The CDR3 loop spans 14 amino acids. CDR3 residues: CASSQGAGKETQYF. The CDR3 nucleotides read TGTGCCAGCAGCCAGGGGGCGGGGAAAGAGACCCAGTACTTC.

The V and J genes are TRBV12-3 or TRBV12-4 and TRBJ1-3; D unresolved. Trimming took off 5 bases at V and 8 bases at J, with 22 bases between the two ends. The CDR3 is 16 residues long. This chain's CDR3 is CASSPIGQTRWDTIYF. CDR3 DNA sequence: TGTGCCAGCAGTCCAATCGGGCAGACTCGTTGGGACACCATATATTTT.

This chain joins TRBV15 and TRBJ1-4, with D perhaps TRBD1 (6 bases). The CDR3 spans 17 residues. Germline-derived CDR1 and CDR2 are LNHNV and YYDKDF (reference sequence). The V gene lost 0 bases and the J gene lost 6 bases, with 17 bases spanning the gap. In DNA, the CDR3 is TGTGCCACCAGCAGAGATGAGAGTGGGGGGCTGGATGAAAAACTGTTTTTT. This encodes CATSRDESGGLDEKLFF.

This clonotype has just a few counts. V is TRBV12-3 or TRBV12-4 and J is TRBJ2-7; either TRBD1 or TRBD2 may supply D (5 bases each). This CDR3 has 11 residues. The CDR3 here is CSSGTIYEQYF. The CDR3, as DNA: TGTTCTTCCGGGACCATCTACGAGCAGTACTTC.

This clonotype was counted only a few times. For the CDR3, the DNA is TGTGCCAGCAGGCAGGGAGTAGGAACTGAAGCTTTCTTT. Amino acid sequence: CASRQGVGTEAFF. The chain combines TRBV27 with TRBJ1-1; the D gene is possibly TRBD1 (5 bases). Germline V gene data show CDR1 as MNHEY and CDR2 as SMNVEV (reference sequence). The V and J ends lost 6 bases and 5 bases respectively, with 13 bases between them. The CDR3 totals 13 residues.

V and J are TRBV5-1 and TRBJ2-7, with 12 bases that match TRBD2. The germline CDR1 and CDR2 sequences are SGHRS and YFSETQ. With V trimmed by 1 base and J by 4 bases, 9 bases remained unmatched. The length of the CDR3 is 17 residues. The CDR3 here is CASSLRSSGGVPYEQYF. Written as DNA, the CDR3 is TGCGCCAGCAGCTTGCGGTCTAGCGGGGGGGTCCCATACGAGCAGTACTTC.

The CDR3 loop is CASSFGGLAAPYEQYF. The CDR3 DNA follows: TGTGCCAGCAGTTTTGGGGGGCTAGCGGCACCTTACGAGCAGTACTTC. The chain couples TRBV27 to TRBJ2-7, with D possibly TRBD2 on 7 matching bases. CDR3 size: 16 residues. Trimming left V 3 bases short and J 4 bases short, with 19 bases between. Germline V gene sequence: CDR1 MNHEY, CDR2 SMNVEV (reference sequence).

In this sample, this clonotype turned up a few times. The J gene is TRBJ1-1, the V gene TRBV12-3 or TRBV12-4; D ambiguous. V shed 3 bases and J shed 1 base, with 12 bases lying between them. This CDR3 spans 15 amino acids. The CDR3 nucleotides read TGTGCCAGCAGTTTTTGGAGAACTTCGAACACTGAAGCTTTCTTT. Its translation: CASSFWRTSNTEAFF.

V gene TRBV29-1 combines with J gene TRBJ2-3, with a tentative D call TRBD1 (6 bases). Deletions cut 4 bases from V and 2 bases from J, with 10 bases between. This CDR3 has 13 residues. Germline V gene sequence: CDR1 SQVTM, CDR2 ANQGSEA. The CDR3 DNA follows: TGCAGCGTTGGGGGGCAATTCACAGATACGCAGTATTTT. Translating gives CSVGGQFTDTQYF.

The chain employs TRBV5-1 and TRBJ2-5; D remains unclear. The CDR3 covers 14 residues. V lost 3 bases to trimming and J lost 1 base, with 10 bases between them. Germline loops: CDR1 SGHRS, CDR2 YFSETQ. CDR3 in amino acids: CASSSEPSQETQYF. In nucleotides, the CDR3 is TGCGCCAGCAGCTCCGAACCCTCCCAAGAGACCCAGTACTTC.

There are a few counts of this clonotype. This sequence joins TRBV19 and TRBJ2-6; 9 nucleotides align to TRBD1. V lost 9 bases to trimming and J lost 0 bases; unmatched junction nucleotides: 6. The CDR3 has 16 residues. The germline V gene encodes CDR1 LNHDA and CDR2 SQIVND (reference sequence). DNA of the CDR3: TGTGCCAGCCGGGGACAGGGCTTCTCTGGGGCCAACGTCCTGACTTTC. Translated: CASRGQGFSGANVLTF.

The rearrangement uses TRBV6-5 and TRBJ2-7; a possible D gene is TRBD2 (6 bases). V was trimmed by 5 bases and J by 3 bases, leaving 14 bases between them. The CDR3 sequence is 14 residues long. Germline loops: CDR1 MNHEY, CDR2 SVGAGI. The CDR3 nucleotides are TGTGCCAGCAGTGAACCGGGACTCAACTACGAGCAGTACTTC. This sequence encodes CASSEPGLNYEQYF.

This clonotype was seen ten or more times. The V call is TRBV5-1, the J call TRBJ1-5, with TRBD1 as a possible D gene (5 bases). Germline V CDR1 and CDR2: SGHRS, YFSETQ. V was pared by 2 bases and J by 1 base, with 10 bases between. The CDR3 is 15 amino acids. DNA of the CDR3: TGCGCCAGCAGCTTTGGAAACAGGAGCAATCAGCCCCAGCATTTT. Protein: CASSFGNRSNQPQHF.